The 9 T cell receptor beta chains in this list originate from one sample, sequenced in a study of control samples from healthy donors and cancer patients. Sequencing used immunoSEQ multiplex PCR; TCRdb keeps in-frame clones, though not all of them. Of tens of thousands of clones in the sample, approximately 86% were seen once. Source material: blood. The receptors derive from a man aged 25-45 years in good health.

This clone was observed a handful of times. The DNA for the CDR3 is TGTGCCAGCAGTACCGGGACAGGGGACGGCGTTGCTGGAAACACCATATATTTT. Its protein product is CASSTGTGDGVAGNTIYF. The chain employs TRBV7-9 and TRBJ1-3, with 10 nucleotides matching TRBD1. V lost 6 bases and J lost 2; bases outside the gene matches: 13. Germline-derived CDR1 and CDR2 are SEHNR and FQNEAQ (reference sequence). The length of the CDR3 is 18 residues.

This clone was counted a single time. Other DNA sequences in the sample encode the same CDR3. The V and J genes are TRBV6-5 and TRBJ1-1; TRBD1 agrees at 8 bases. The ends lost 6 bases at V and 0 bases at J; junction bases unmatched: 3. This CDR3 is built from 14 residues. CDR1 and CDR2 from the germline V gene are MNHEY and SVGAGI. CDR3 in DNA: TGTGCCAGCAGGCGACAGGGGATGAACACTGAAGCTTTCTTT. It yields the protein CASRRQGMNTEAFF.

This clone has more than one count but fewer than ten. The chain couples TRBV7-2 to TRBJ2-7; tentative D call: TRBD1 (6 bases). Trimming left V 4 bases short and J 0 bases short, with 10 bases between. The CDR3 extends over 14 amino acids. Germline V gene sequence: CDR1 SGHTA, CDR2 FQGNSA. The CDR3 nucleotides are TGTGCCAGCAGCTACTGGACAGACTCCTACGAGCAGTACTTC. Translated, it gives CASSYWTDSYEQYF.

The chain joins TRBV18 to TRBJ1-3, with D unresolved. From germline, CDR1 is KGHSH and CDR2 LQKENI. V dropped 2 bases and J dropped 0 bases, with 8 bases sitting between them. The CDR3 extends over 15 amino acids. CDR3 loop: CASSPGVTSGNTIYF. CDR3 in DNA: TGTGCCAGCTCACCAGGGGTGACCTCTGGAAACACCATATATTTT.

The rearrangement uses TRBV5-1 and TRBJ2-7; 8 bases agree with TRBD1. Germline V gene sequence: CDR1 SGHRS, CDR2 YFSETQ. The V segment lost 1 base and the J segment 4 bases; nucleotides outside the gene matches: 4. The CDR3 has 14 residues. The CDR3 DNA reads TGCGCCAGCAGCTTGCAGGGGGCCAAGTACGAGCAGTACTTC. This codes for CASSLQGAKYEQYF.

The chain has TRBV18 and TRBJ2-5; D unresolved. Germline V CDR1 and CDR2: KGHSH, LQKENI. The CDR3 runs to 14 residues. V shed 4 bases and J shed 5 bases, with 14 bases lying between them. CDR3 bases: TGTGCCAGCTCACTAAGACAAACGGGCGAGACCCAGTACTTC. It is translated as CASSLRQTGETQYF.

A single count supports this clone. V gene TRBV18 combines with J gene TRBJ1-1; the D gene is possibly TRBD1 (5 bases). V was clipped by 5 bases and J by 0 bases, with 7 bases between them. This CDR3 is 13 amino acids long. Germline V gene data show CDR1 as KGHSH and CDR2 as LQKENI. CDR3 protein: CASSGQLNTEAFF. The CDR3 nucleotides read TGTGCCAGCTCAGGACAACTGAACACTGAAGCTTTCTTT.

This clone has only one observation. V usage is TRBV6-5 and J usage is TRBJ2-1; 13 positions match TRBD2. V was clipped by 8 bases and J by 6 bases; unmatched bases: 7. Per the germline V gene, CDR1 is MNHEY and CDR2 is SVGAGI. This CDR3 contains 15 residues. The CDR3 DNA is TGTGCCAGCCCTCCGGGACTAGCGGGGATCAATGAGCAGTTCTTC. Translating gives CASPPGLAGINEQFF.

The chain uses TRBV11-2 and TRBJ2-7; D is possibly TRBD1 or TRBD2 (6 bases each). Germline V gene sequence: CDR1 SGHAT, CDR2 FQNNGV. This CDR3 has 14 residues. V was trimmed by 5 bases and J by 3 bases, leaving 14 bases between them. The CDR3 sequence: CASSIQGGLYEQYF. CDR3 nucleotides: TGTGCCAGCAGCATACAGGGAGGACTCTACGAGCAGTACTTC.